The rows below give T cell receptor beta chains drawn from one sample of a study of long-term antiretroviral therapy in people with HIV. The repertoire was sequenced with immunoSEQ multiplex PCR; TCRdb's copy has only in-frame clones and lacks some. The sample lists 25,000 to 30,000 clones; about 82% were seen once. Sample: unsorted PBMCs, taken 3 years after starting antiretroviral therapy. The receptors were sampled from a man aged 35 to 55 with HIV. Each CDR3 is given with its conserved first and last residue. D genes are given only for firm matches.

d_call j_call v_call cdr3_nt cdr3_aa
TRBD2 TRBJ2-1 TRBV9 TGTGCCAGCAGCGTAGCTACGGGACTAGCGGGAGGTCGGTCCTACAATGAGCAGTTCTTC CASSVATGLAGGRSYNEQFF
NA TRBJ2-2 TRBV19 TGTGCCAGTAGGGCTGACAGGTCACACACCGGGGAGCTGTTTTTT CASRADRSHTGELFF
NA TRBJ2-7 TRBV7-2 TGTGCCAGCAGTACTAGGGGGTTGCGTGAAGAGCAGTACTTC CASSTRGLREEQYF
NA TRBJ2-1 TRBV10-2 TGCGCCAGCAGTGAAACCCTAGCGAGGCAGTTCTTC CASSETLARQFF
NA TRBJ1-5 TRBV7-2 TGTGCCAGCAGCTTAGACGGACAGCCGAATCAGCCCCAGCATTTT CASSLDGQPNQPQHF
TRBD2 TRBJ2-3 TRBV9 TGTGCCAGCAGTTCGGGAGGGAGAGGTACGCAGTATTTT CASSSGGRGTQYF
TRBD1 TRBJ2-7 TRBV6-5 TGTGCCAGCAGTTACTCTGGACAGGGCTCCTACGAGCAGTACTTC CASSYSGQGSYEQYF
NA TRBJ1-5 TRBV7-8 TGTGCCAGCAGCTTCCAGGGCGCGGGCAATCAGCCCCAGCATTTT CASSFQGAGNQPQHF
NA TRBJ1-1 TRBV6-6 TGTGCCAGCAGTCTGGACAGCCCAAGGGACACTGAAGCTTTCTTT CASSLDSPRDTEAFF
NA TRBJ2-1 TRBV29-1 TGCAGCGTCACGGGGAATGAGCAGTTCTTC CSVTGNEQFF
NA TRBJ1-3 TRBV5-6 TGTGCCAGCAGCTTGTTCTCTGGAAACACCATATATTTT CASSLFSGNTIYF
TRBD2 TRBJ2-3 TRBV5-4 TGTGCCAGCAGCTTGGGGACTAGCGGGAGCGATACGCAGTATTTT CASSLGTSGSDTQYF